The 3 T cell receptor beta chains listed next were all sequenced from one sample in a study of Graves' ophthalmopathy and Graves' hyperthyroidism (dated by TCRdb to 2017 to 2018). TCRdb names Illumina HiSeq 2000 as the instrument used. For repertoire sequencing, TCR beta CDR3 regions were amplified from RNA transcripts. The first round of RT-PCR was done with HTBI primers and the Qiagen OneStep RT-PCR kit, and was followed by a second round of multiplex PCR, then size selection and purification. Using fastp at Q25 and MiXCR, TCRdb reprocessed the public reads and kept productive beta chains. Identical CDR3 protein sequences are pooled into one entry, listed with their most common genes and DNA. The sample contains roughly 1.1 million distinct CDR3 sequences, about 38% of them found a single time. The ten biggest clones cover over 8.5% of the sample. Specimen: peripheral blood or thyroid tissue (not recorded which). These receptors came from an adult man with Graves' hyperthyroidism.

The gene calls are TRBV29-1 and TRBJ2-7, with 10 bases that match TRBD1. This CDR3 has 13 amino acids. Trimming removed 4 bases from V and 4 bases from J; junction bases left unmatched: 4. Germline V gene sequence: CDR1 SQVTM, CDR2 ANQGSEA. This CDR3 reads CSVGTGGKYEQYF. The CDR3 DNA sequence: TGCAGCGTTGGGACAGGGGGGAAATACGAGCAGTACTTC.

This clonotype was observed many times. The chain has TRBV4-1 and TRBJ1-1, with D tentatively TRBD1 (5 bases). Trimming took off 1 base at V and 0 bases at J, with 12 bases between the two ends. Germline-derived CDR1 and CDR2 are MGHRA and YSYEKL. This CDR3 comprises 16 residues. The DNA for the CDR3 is TGCGCCAGCAGCCAAGGGTGGGGGGATATGAACACTGAAGCTTTCTTT. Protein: CASSQGWGDMNTEAFF.

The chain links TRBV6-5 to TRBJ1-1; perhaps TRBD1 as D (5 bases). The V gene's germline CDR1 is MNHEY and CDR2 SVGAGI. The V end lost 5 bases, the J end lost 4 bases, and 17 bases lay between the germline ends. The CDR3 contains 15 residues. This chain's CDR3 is CASSDDSWGGTEAFF. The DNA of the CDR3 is TGTGCCAGCAGTGACGACAGTTGGGGTGGCACTGAAGCTTTCTTT.